Below, one T cell receptor beta chain is given with its context. This clone has a single count. The antigen it recognizes is unknown. Its ends do not fully match the called genes, so a read error is possible. These data come from a study of shared clonotypes between healthy human individuals (dated by TCRdb to about 2020). Turning to the overall study: The cohort comprised a couple of women and a few men aged 18 to 49 years. Blood TCR repertoires of roughly five healthy adults were deeply sequenced to estimate repertoire size and the extent of clonotype sharing between individuals. Per donor, leukapheresis produced somewhere between about 0.85 and 9.5 billion PBMCs. Different laboratories and diverse techniques were used to prepare libraries and sequence TCR repertoires, to increase sequencing depth and limit assay-specific biases. For each donor, CD4 naive and CD4 memory were each given three plates, CD8 naive was given two plates, and CD8 memory was given one plate.

TCR CDR3 regions were amplified from genomic DNA by multiplex PCR using the deep immunoSEQ assay. Extracted genomic DNA from each cell subset was distributed evenly across all wells of several immunoSEQ 96-well plates, and each plate was treated as a replicate. For sorted subsets, each replicate PCR was loaded with 150 to 250 ng genomic DNA, equivalent to roughly 30,000 T cell genomes. Purified libraries were quantified with a Qubit 3.0 fluorometer, sized on a Bioanalyzer 2100, and re-quantified with the KAPA Library Quantification kit. Every immunoSEQ 96-well plate was sequenced on a separate single-read 150-cycle Illumina NextSeq 550 flow cell. The study's own analysis went as follows. Because only junctional sequences without quality scores were contained in the immunoSEQ output, filtering matching that applied to full-length reads could not be performed. Sequences were annotated with PyIR, a Python wrapper for IgBLAST v1.9, using IMGT germline references to assign V/J genes and CDR3. Reads with weak V/J assignments (E-value above 1e-6), missing CDR3, stop codons, out-of-frame junctions, or ambiguous translated residues were removed. V3J clonotypes were defined by identical inferred V gene, J gene, and CDR3 amino acid sequence. To compute the percentage overlap between repertoires, the number of shared unique clonotypes was divided by the size of the smaller repertoire. Repertoire richness was assessed with RTK rarefaction, the Chao1 estimator, and Recon v2.1 estimates of unobserved clonotypes. For all TCRbeta clonotypes obtained by the gDNA method from several donors, generation probabilities were computed with OLGA. Entries here come from immuneACCESS through TCRdb and include only in-frame sequences with V and J called. Some clones fail to appear in such tables; in the studies checked, an unresolved V gene covers under half of the shortfall, and the cause of the remainder is unknown. The V and J calls and clone size are taken from that table; D and trimming were inferred from the DNA. The sample yields 1,400,000 or so clones; approximately 98.5% were counted once. The ten largest clones capture about 0.34% of the sample.

Donors were healthy HIV-negative adults with no recently reported acute infections or vaccinations. All donors were Caucasian adults living in Nashville, Tennessee, USA. CD4+ T cells were enriched by magnetic negative selection, after which naive cells were positively selected on CD45RA and the negative fraction was taken as the memory subset. Blood was obtained by leukapheresis, after which PBMCs were separated by Ficoll-Histopaque density gradient centrifugation and cryopreserved in liquid nitrogen vapor phase. Purity and quantity of every magnetically sorted T cell population were checked by analytical flow cytometry. From each sorted fraction, genomic DNA was isolated and quantified by UV absorbance on a Nanodrop 2000c. Via the germline V gene (reference sequence), CDR1 is SSHAT and CDR2 FNYEAQ. Reading from cysteine to phenylalanine, the CDR3 counts 20 amino acids. The entry retains the CDR3 DNA only, 60 bases that are in frame from base 1.

Beyond this particular receptor, the publication reports: Sampling was restricted to blood, and TCR repertoires in tissue are likely to differ from TCR repertoires in blood. Sharing across a few donors was observed for 5% to 6.5% of naive CD4, over 3% of naive CD8, 2% to 2.5% of memory CD4, and about 0.39% of memory CD8 clonotypes. Even with the large sequencing depth, rarefaction of the sorted-subset datasets indicated that sequencing was incomplete. The small number of donors limited the genetic and exposure-history diversity represented. Larger estimated clonotype richness was generally found for naive subsets than for memory subsets. Higher generation probabilities were observed for clonotypes shared by all four sorted-subset donors than for non-shared clonotypes. Pairwise subsampling led to the expectation that sequencing depth would affect the degree of clonotype sharing among donors.

Rearrangement joined TRBV7-7 to TRBJ2-3; TRBD2 matches 11 bases in the middle. The sequenced sample was naive CD4+ T cells sorted from blood. The cell subset or site tag for this specimen amounts to: CD45RA+ positively selected. This TCR came from a man aged 25 to 40 in good health. The nucleotides are TGTGCTAGCAGCCAGGGGGTCGGTAGCGGGAGGGCCTGGATAACAGATACGCAGTATTTT. It encodes CASSQGVGSGRAWITDTQYF. Here the CDR3 is joined to the reference TRBV7-7 and TRBJ2-3 genes, and the full variable domain is: GAGVSQSPRYKVTKRGQDVTLRCDPISSHATLYWYQQALGQGPEFLTYFNYEAQPDKSGLPSDRFSAERPEGSISTLTIQRTEQRDSAMYRCASSQGVGSGRAWITDTQYFGPGTRLTVL.